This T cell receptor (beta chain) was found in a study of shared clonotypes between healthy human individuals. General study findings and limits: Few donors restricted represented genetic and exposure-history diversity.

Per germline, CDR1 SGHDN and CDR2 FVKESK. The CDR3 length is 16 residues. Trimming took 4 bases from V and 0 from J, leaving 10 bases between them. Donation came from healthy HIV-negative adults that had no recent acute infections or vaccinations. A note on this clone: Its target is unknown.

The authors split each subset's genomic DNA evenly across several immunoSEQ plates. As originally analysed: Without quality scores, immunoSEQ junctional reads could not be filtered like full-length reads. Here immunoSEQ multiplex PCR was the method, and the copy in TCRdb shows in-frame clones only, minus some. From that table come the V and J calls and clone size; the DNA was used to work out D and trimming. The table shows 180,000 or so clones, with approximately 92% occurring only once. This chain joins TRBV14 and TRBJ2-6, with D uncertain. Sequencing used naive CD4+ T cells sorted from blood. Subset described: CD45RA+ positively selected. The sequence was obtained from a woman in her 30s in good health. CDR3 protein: CASSPNPYSGANVLTF. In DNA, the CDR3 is TGTGCCAGCAGCCCAAATCCTTACTCTGGGGCCAACGTCCTGACTTTC.